The 4 T cell receptor beta chains in this list originate from one sample, sequenced in a study of CD8 T cells in ankylosing spondylitis (dated by TCRdb to 2015 to 2018). Libraries were made using 5' RACE. Sequencer: Illumina HiSeq 2500. TCRdb took the public reads, trimmed them with fastp at Q25, ran MiXCR for clone calling and kept in-frame beta chains. Identical CDR3 protein sequences are pooled into one entry, listed with their most common genes and DNA. The sample contains approximately 200,000 distinct CDR3 sequences, around 13% of them found a single time. 16% of the sample goes to the ten largest clones. The sample was blood, either unsorted or a sorted T cell fraction (not recorded which). These TCRs come from a male donor with ankylosing spondylitis or in good health (not recorded which).

This clonotype was counted a few times. This chain links TRBV13 with TRBJ2-7, with D perhaps TRBD1 (6 bases). The V end was cut by 2 bases, the J end by 7 bases, with 6 bases between. The germline CDR1 and CDR2 sequences are PRHDT and FYEKMQ (reference sequence). The CDR3 is 11 residues long. CDR3 sequence reads: CASSLTGEQYF. CDR3 nucleotides: TGTGCCAGCAGCTTAACAGGGGAGCAGTACTTC.

This clonotype was detected only a few times. This chain connects TRBV12-3 or TRBV12-4 to TRBJ1-1; D is undetermined. The V gene lost 2 bases and the J gene lost 1 base, with 14 bases spanning the gap. CDR3 length: 16 residues. The CDR3: CASSLTRNSPNTEAFF. As DNA, the CDR3 is TGTGCCAGCAGTTTAACCCGAAACAGTCCGAACACTGAAGCTTTCTTT.

This chain links TRBV27 with TRBJ1-4; TRBD1 might be the D (6 bases). The ends were cut back, 5 bases at V and 4 bases at J, with 14 bases in the middle. The germline gives CDR1 MNHEY, CDR2 SMNVEV (reference sequence). CDR3 size: 15 residues. CDR3 loop: CASSRSGTYNEKLFF. The CDR3 coding sequence is TGTGCCAGCAGTCGATCCGGGACATATAATGAAAAACTGTTTTTT. The entire variable domain, with the rest obtained from reference TRBV27 and TRBJ1-4, is as follows: EAQVTQNPRYLITVTGKKLTVTCSQNMNHEYMSWYRQDPGLGLRQIYYSMNVEVTDKGDVPEGYKVSRKEKRNFPLILESPSPNQTSLYFCASSRSGTYNEKLFFGSGTQLSVL.

The sample holds a few counts of this clonotype. This sequence joins TRBV5-6 and TRBJ1-2; 7 nucleotides align to TRBD1. The V and J ends lost 6 bases and 0 bases, in that order; junction bases with no gene match: 5. In germline, CDR1 is SGHDT, CDR2 YYEEEE. The CDR3 consists of 14 residues. CDR3 sequence reads: CASTYGTANYGYTF. For the CDR3, the DNA is TGTGCCAGCACCTACGGGACAGCTAACTATGGCTACACCTTC.